The 11 T cell receptor beta chains given below trace back to one sample, sequenced in a study of shared T cell receptors in the human thymus. The assay was immunoSEQ multiplex PCR, and TCRdb's table has in-frame clones only and misses some. The sample comprises roughly 660,000 clones, 88% of which are singletons, and around 0.0099% rests with the top ten. These data were likewise used in another study, on human thymus T cells.

Sequences were obtained from thymocytes. These receptors originate from a boy in the first two years of life with a congenital heart defect.

The rearrangement links TRBV5-1 to TRBJ2-5; TRBD2 matches at 12 bases. Germline V gene lookup returns CDR1 SGHRS and CDR2 YFSETQ. The CDR3 covers 18 residues. V shed 4 bases and J 1 base; nucleotides not matched to a gene: 11. The CDR3 DNA follows: TGCGCCAGCAGCCCTTATCCTCTAGCGGGAGGGTTCCAAGAGACCCAGTACTTC. The encoded protein is CASSPYPLAGGFQETQYF.

This chain joins TRBV11-3 and TRBJ2-1; D may be TRBD2 (6 bases). CDR1 is SGHNT and CDR2 is YENEEA in the germline V gene. The V gene lost 5 bases and the J gene lost 5 bases, with 16 bases spanning the gap. This CDR3 has 15 residues. The CDR3 sequence: CASSAEGTGDNEQFF. DNA of the CDR3: TGTGCCAGCAGCGCAGAGGGGACTGGGGACAATGAGCAGTTCTTC.

This clone was picked up a small number of times. The V call is TRBV5-5, the J call TRBJ2-7; 9 positions match TRBD1. Trimming cost V 3 bases and J 5 bases; bases outside gene matches: 6. There are 14 residues in the CDR3. Looked up from germline, CDR1 is SGHKS and CDR2 is YYEKEE (reference sequence). CDR3 DNA: TGTGCCAGCAGCTCGGGACAGGGTTCCCACGAGCAGTACTTC. It codes for CASSSGQGSHEQYF.

Remarks on this clone: One junction end disagrees with the germline gene, perhaps due to a read error. The V call is TRBV20-1, the J call TRBJ2-1, with a tentative D call TRBD2 (6 bases). This CDR3 comprises 11 residues. Per germline, CDR1 DFQATT and CDR2 SNEGSKA (reference sequence). CDR3 coding DNA: TGCAGTGCAAGAGGGAGGAATGAGCAGTTCTTC. Translation: CSARGRNEQFF.

The genes are TRBV4-2 and TRBJ2-1, with 9 bases that match TRBD2. V lost 1 base to trimming and J lost 6 bases; unmatched junction nucleotides: 13. CDR3 size: 18 residues. In germline, CDR1 is LGHNA, CDR2 YNFKEQ. The CDR3 region is CASSQVHPGLAGPNEQFF. In DNA form, the CDR3 reads TGTGCCAGCAGCCAAGTTCACCCTGGCCTAGCGGGGCCCAATGAGCAGTTCTTC.

The V call is TRBV10-3, the J call TRBJ2-1; 11 bases align to TRBD2. V gave up 0 bases and J gave up 10 bases; unmatched junction bases: 8. Germline loops: CDR1 ENHRY, CDR2 SYGVKD. The CDR3 spans 16 residues. The CDR3 coding sequence is TGTGCCATCAGTGAGTCGACGACTAGCGGGGAGGTGGAGCAGTTCTTC. Protein: CAISESTTSGEVEQFF.

The rearrangement uses TRBV27 and TRBJ1-5, with a tentative D call TRBD1 (5 bases). The CDR3 is made up of 19 amino acids. Germline V gives CDR1 MNHEY, CDR2 SMNVEV (reference sequence). Trimming left V 5 bases short and J 0 bases short, with 23 bases between. The CDR3 DNA reads TGTGCCAGCAGTCTGGGGACTCCAAAAAGGATTAATAGCAATCAGCCCCAGCATTTT. It translates to CASSLGTPKRINSNQPQHF.

V and J are TRBV9 and TRBJ2-2; TRBD2 matches at 8 bases. Losses at the gene ends were 4 bases for V and 6 bases for J; bases not matched to a gene: 14. The CDR3 length is 17 residues. The germline CDR1 and CDR2 sequences are SGDLS and YYNGEE. CDR3 loop: CASSPPGGREYPGELFF. CDR3 sequence (DNA): TGTGCCAGCAGCCCACCGGGGGGGCGGGAGTACCCCGGGGAGCTGTTTTTT.

The chain links TRBV13 to TRBJ2-2; 14 bases map to TRBD2. CDR3 length: 19 residues. V lost 2 bases to trimming and J lost 4 bases; unmatched junction nucleotides: 9. From germline, CDR1 is PRHDT and CDR2 FYEKMQ (reference sequence). CDR3 nucleotides: TGTGCCAGCAGCTTACCCAAGGGACTAGCGGGAGAGGTCACCGGGGAGCTGTTTTTT. Translating it yields CASSLPKGLAGEVTGELFF.

V and J are TRBV10-1 and TRBJ1-5, with 9 bases aligning to TRBD1. The CDR3 extends over 13 amino acids. Germline CDR1 and CDR2: WNHNN and SYGVQD (reference sequence). V dropped 6 bases and J dropped 5; count of bases not matched to a gene: 2. CDR3 residues: CASRGDRDQPQHF. The CDR3 DNA follows: TGCGCCAGCAGAGGGGACAGGGATCAGCCCCAGCATTTT.

Notes on this clone: An end of the junction does not agree with germline; a read error may underlie this. The chain is built from TRBV7-2 and TRBJ2-7, with 12 nucleotides matching TRBD2. There are 14 residues in the CDR3. Germline lookup yields CDR1 SGHTA and CDR2 FQGNSA. CDR3 in amino acids: CASSLWLAGGGYHF. CDR3 sequence (DNA): TGTGCCAGCAGCTTATGGCTAGCGGGAGGGGGTTATCACTTC. The complete variable domain, with remaining parts taken from reference TRBV7-2 and TRBJ2-7, reads GAGVSQSPSNKVTEKGKDVELRCDPISGHTALYWYRQSLGQGLEFLIYFQGNSAPDKSGLPSDRFSAERTGGSVSTLTIQRTQQEDSAVYLCASSLWLAGGGYHFGPGTRLTVT.